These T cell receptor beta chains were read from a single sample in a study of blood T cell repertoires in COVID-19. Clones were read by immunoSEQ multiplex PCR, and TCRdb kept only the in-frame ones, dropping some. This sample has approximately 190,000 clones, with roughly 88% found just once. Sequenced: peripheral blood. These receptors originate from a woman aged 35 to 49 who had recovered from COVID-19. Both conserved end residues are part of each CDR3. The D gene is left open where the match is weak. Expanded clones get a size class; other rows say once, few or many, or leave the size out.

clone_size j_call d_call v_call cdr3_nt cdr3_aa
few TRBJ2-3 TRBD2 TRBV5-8 TGTGCCAGCAGCCTTACTTTAGCGGGTAGCACAGATACGCAGTATTTT CASSLTLAGSTDTQYF
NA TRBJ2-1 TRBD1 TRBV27 TGTGCCAGCAGCCCCGGGACAGGGGGCCGGAATGAGCAGTTCTTC CASSPGTGGRNEQFF
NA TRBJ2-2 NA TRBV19 TGTGCCAGTAGTACCTCTAGCGACACCGGGGAGCTGTTTTTT CASSTSSDTGELFF
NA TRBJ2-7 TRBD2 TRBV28 TGTGCCAGCAGTGAACCATCGGGGACTAGCGGGAACTGGTACTTC CASSEPSGTSGNWYF
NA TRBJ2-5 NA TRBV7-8 TGTGCCAGCAGCATAAGGCGACTCGGTGCGGCCGAGGCCCAGTACTTC CASSIRRLGAAEAQYF
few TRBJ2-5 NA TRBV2 TGTGCCAGCAGTGAAGCGCTAACCCAAGAGACCCAGTACTTC CASSEALTQETQYF
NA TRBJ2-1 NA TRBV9 TGTGCCAGCAGCGTAGCATACAATGAGCAGTTCTTC CASSVAYNEQFF
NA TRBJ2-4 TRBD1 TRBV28 TGTGCCAGCAGCCCACCTACAGGGGCGGCCAAAAACATTCAGTACTTC CASSPPTGAAKNIQYF
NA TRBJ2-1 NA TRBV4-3 TGCGCCAGCAGCCAAGAGTTCTTAGACTCCTACAATGAGCAGTTCTTC CASSQEFLDSYNEQFF
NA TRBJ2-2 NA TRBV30 TGTGCCTGGAGTCTCGCGCCCAACACCGGGGAGCTGTTTTTT CAWSLAPNTGELFF
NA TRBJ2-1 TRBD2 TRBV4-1 TGCGCCAGCAGCCAAGATCACGGACTAGCGTTCTATGAGCAGTTCTTC CASSQDHGLAFYEQFF
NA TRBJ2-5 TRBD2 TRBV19 TGTGCCAGTAGTACGCCTAGCGGGGCTCAAGAGACCCAGTACTTC CASSTPSGAQETQYF
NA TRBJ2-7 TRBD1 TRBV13 TGTGCCAGCAGCCGCACGGGGACAGGACTCTCCTACGAGCAGTACTTC CASSRTGTGLSYEQYF
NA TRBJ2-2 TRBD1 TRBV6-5 TGTGCCAGCACGGAACAGGGGAGCACCGGCGAGCTGTTTTTT CASTEQGSTGELFF
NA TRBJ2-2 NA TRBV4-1 TGCGCCAGCAGCCAAGATAGAGGAGGGGGCGCGAACACCGGGGAGCTGTTTTTT CASSQDRGGGANTGELFF
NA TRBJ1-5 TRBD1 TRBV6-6 TGTGCCAGCAAAATGACAGGGGGCCGGAATCAGCCCCAGCATTTT CASKMTGGRNQPQHF
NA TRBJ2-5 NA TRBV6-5 TGTGCCAGCAGCCGGGACAAAGAGACCCAGTACTTC CASSRDKETQYF
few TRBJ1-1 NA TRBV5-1 TGCGCCAGCAGCTTGGGGAGGGAACGACGGGCGACTGAAGCTTTCTTT CASSLGRERRATEAFF
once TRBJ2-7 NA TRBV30 TGTGCCTGGAGCCCCAGCGGGCCCTACGAGCAGTACTTC CAWSPSGPYEQYF
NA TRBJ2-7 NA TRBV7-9 TGTGCCAGCAGCTCCGAGACGGGTGGCAGAATATACGAGCAGTACTTC CASSSETGGRIYEQYF
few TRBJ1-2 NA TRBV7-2 TGTGCCAGCAGCCCACAGGGTCCCTCTAACTATGGCTACACCTTC CASSPQGPSNYGYTF
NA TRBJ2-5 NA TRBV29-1 TGCAGCGTTGGACCGCGGGAGACCCAGTACTTC CSVGPRETQYF
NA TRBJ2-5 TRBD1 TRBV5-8 TGTGCCAGCAGCTCCGGACAGGGGAGGCAAGAGACCCAGTACTTC CASSSGQGRQETQYF
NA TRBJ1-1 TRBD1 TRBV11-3 TGTGCCAGCAGCAGGGACAGGGGGCATCCTGAAGCTTTCTTT CASSRDRGHPEAFF
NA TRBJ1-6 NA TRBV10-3 TGTGCCATCGGGGGCCCAACGGGCGATTCACCCCTCCACTTT CAIGGPTGDSPLHF
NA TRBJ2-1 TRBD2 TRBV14 TGTGCCAGCAGCCAGGGTAGCGGGAGGGCCGGGAATGAGCAGTTCTTC CASSQGSGRAGNEQFF
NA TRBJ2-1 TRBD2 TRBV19 TGTGCCAGTAGTCTTTCTAGCGGGTCCTACAATGAGCAGTTCTTC CASSLSSGSYNEQFF
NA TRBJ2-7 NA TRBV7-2 TGTGCCAGCAGCCCGCTACCCTCCTACGAGCAGTACTTC CASSPLPSYEQYF
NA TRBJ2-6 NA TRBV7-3 TGTGCCAGCAGCTTAACTTACGGCTCTGGGGCCAACGTCCTGACTTTC CASSLTYGSGANVLTF
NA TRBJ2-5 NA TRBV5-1 TGCGCCAGCAGCCGAGCGACAGAGAGGGAGACCCAGTACTTC CASSRATERETQYF
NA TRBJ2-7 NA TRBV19 TGTGCCAGTAGTATGAGGGCGGATCCCCCTTACGAGCAGTACTTC CASSMRADPPYEQYF
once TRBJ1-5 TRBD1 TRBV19 TGTGCCAGTAGTATAAGCCCCCTGACAGGGACGCAGCCCCAGCATTTT CASSISPLTGTQPQHF
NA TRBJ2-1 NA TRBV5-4 TGTGCCAGCAGCTTGGAGCCCCAGGATAGTGAGCAGTTCTTC CASSLEPQDSEQFF
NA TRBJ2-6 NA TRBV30 TGTGCCTGGAGTAACACGGGGGTTTGGGGGGCCAACGTCCTGACTTTC CAWSNTGVWGANVLTF
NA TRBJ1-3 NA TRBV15 TGTGCCACCAGCAGAGATTTGGGCAGGGTGGATGGAAACACCATATATTTT CATSRDLGRVDGNTIYF
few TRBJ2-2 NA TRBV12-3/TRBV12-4 TGTGCCAGCAGTCGGTCCGCCGGGGAGCTGTTTTTT CASSRSAGELFF
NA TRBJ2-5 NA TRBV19 TGTGCCAGTAGTATGTACAGCAGGCAAGAGACCCAGTACTTC CASSMYSRQETQYF
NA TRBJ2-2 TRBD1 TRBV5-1 TGCGCCAGCAGCTTGTCAGGACAGGGGGCGCGGACCGGGGAGCTGTTTTTT CASSLSGQGARTGELFF
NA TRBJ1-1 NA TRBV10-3 TGTGCCATCAGTGTAGGACTCGGAACGAACACTGAAGCTTTCTTT CAISVGLGTNTEAFF
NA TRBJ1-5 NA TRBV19 TGTGCCAGTAGTATATTTCCTAATAGCAATCAGCCCCAGCATTTT CASSIFPNSNQPQHF
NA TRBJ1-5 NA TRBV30 TGTGCCTGGACCCTGGGAGGGGCCTCAAATCAGCCCCAGCATTTT CAWTLGGASNQPQHF
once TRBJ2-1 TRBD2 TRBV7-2 TGTGCCAGCAGCTTCCTAGCGGGACCCTACAATGAGCAGTTCTTC CASSFLAGPYNEQFF
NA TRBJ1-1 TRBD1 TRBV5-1 TGCGCCAGCAGCCCGACAGGGGAGCCGAACACTGAAGCTTTCTTT CASSPTGEPNTEAFF
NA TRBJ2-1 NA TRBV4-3 TGCGCCAGCAGCCAAGATATGGCCCCGGGGTACAATGAGCAGTTCTTC CASSQDMAPGYNEQFF
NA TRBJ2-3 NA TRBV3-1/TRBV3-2 TGTGCCAGCAGCCAAGTAGGGGCCCCGGCCACAGATACGCAGTATTTT CASSQVGAPATDTQYF